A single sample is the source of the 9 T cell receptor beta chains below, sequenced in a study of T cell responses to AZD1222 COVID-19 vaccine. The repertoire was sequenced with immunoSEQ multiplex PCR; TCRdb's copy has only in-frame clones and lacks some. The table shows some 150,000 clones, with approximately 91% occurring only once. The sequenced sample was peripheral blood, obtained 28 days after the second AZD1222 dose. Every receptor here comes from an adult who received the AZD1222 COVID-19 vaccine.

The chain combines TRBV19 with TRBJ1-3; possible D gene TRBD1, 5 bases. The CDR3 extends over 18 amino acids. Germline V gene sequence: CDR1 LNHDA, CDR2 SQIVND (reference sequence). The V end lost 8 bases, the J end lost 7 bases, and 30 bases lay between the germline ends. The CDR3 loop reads CASAREPGGTSGWNTIYF. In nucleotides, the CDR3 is TGTGCCAGTGCACGGGAACCTGGGGGAACCTCAGGCTGGAACACCATATATTTT.

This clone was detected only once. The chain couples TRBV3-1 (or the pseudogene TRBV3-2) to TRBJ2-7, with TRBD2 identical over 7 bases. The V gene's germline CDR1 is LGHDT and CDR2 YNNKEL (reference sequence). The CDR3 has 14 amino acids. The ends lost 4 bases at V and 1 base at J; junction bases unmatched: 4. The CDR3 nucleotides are TGTGCCAGCAGCCTACCCGGGGGGTCCTACGAGCAGTACTTC. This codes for CASSLPGGSYEQYF.

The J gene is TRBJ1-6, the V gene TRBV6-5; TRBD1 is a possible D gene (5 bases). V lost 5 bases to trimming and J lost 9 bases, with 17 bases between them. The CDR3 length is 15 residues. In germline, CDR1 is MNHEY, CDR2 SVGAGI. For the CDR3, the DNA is TGTGCCAGCAGTCCAATCGGGCAGGGAGGTTCACCCCTCCACTTT. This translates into CASSPIGQGGSPLHF.

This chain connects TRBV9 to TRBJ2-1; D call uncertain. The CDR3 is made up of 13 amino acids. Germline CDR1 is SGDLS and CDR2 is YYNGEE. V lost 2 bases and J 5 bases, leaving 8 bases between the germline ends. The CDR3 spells CASSVKGDNEQFF. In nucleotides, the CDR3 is TGTGCCAGCAGCGTGAAGGGTGACAATGAGCAGTTCTTC.

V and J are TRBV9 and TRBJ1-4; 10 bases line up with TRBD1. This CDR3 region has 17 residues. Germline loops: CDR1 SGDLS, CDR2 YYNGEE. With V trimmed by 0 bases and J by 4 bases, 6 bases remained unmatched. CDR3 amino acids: CASSVAPGTGVNEKLFF. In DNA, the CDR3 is TGTGCCAGCAGCGTAGCTCCCGGGACAGGGGTTAATGAAAAACTGTTTTTT.

The CDR3 loop is CASSEVVGKGTEAFF. The CDR3 coding sequence is TGTGCCAGCAGTGAAGTTGTAGGGAAAGGAACTGAAGCTTTCTTT. V gene TRBV6-1 combines with J gene TRBJ1-1; D not certain. V lost 1 base and J 5 bases, leaving 14 bases between the germline ends. This CDR3 comprises 15 residues. Germline CDR1 is MNHNS and CDR2 is SASEGT.

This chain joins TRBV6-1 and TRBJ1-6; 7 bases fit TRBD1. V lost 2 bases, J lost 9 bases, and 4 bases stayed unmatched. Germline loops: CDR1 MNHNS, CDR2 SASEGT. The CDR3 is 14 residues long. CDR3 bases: TGTGCCAGCAGTGAACAGGGGGGGATTTCACCCCTCCACTTT. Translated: CASSEQGGISPLHF.

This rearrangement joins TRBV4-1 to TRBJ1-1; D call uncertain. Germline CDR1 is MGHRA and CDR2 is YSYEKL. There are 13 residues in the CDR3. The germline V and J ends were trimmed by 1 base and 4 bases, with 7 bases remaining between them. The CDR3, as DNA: TGCGCCAGCAGCCAAGGGGAGTTCACTGAAGCTTTCTTT. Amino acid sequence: CASSQGEFTEAFF.

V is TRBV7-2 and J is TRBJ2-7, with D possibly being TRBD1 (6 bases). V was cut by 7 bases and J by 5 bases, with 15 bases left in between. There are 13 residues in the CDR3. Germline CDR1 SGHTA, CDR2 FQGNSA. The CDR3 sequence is CASTETGVHEQYF. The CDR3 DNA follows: TGTGCCAGCACAGAGACAGGCGTCCACGAGCAGTACTTC.